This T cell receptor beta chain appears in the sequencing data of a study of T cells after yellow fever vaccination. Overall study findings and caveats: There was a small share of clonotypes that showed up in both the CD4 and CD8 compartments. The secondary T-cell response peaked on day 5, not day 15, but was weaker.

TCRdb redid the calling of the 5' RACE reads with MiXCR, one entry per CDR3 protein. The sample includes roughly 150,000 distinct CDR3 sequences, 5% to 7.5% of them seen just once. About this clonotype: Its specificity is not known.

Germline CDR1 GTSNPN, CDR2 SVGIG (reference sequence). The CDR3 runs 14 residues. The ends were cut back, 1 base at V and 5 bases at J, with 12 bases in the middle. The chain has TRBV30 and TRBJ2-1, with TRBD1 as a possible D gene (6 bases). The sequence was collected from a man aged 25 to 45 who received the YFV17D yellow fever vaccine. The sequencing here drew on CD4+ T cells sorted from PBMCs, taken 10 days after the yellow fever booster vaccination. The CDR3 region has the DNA TGTGCCTGGAGTGACAGGGTCCCCAACAATGAGCAGTTCTTC. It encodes CAWSDRVPNNEQFF.